The T cell receptor (beta chain) under discussion was sequenced for a study of T-cell memory formation after mild COVID-19. Study as a whole: Among the donors, TCR clusters were largely specific to each donor. Points from the study as a whole: Day 15 to 85 contractors were CD4/CD8 balanced; later expanders leaned CD4+. CD4+ contracting clones were found mainly in CM and EM, and CD8+ ones in EMRA.

The CDR3 is 14 amino acids. Germline CDR1 GTSNPN, CDR2 SVGIG (reference sequence). Trimming took off 7 bases at V and 4 bases at J, with 16 bases between the two ends. From 5'RACE with constant-segment primers came TCR alpha and TCR beta cDNA libraries that carried sample barcodes and UMIs. TCRdb passed the 5' RACE reads through MiXCR, listing each CDR3 protein once. This sample carries 250,000 to 300,000 distinct CDR3 sequences, less than 9.5% of them seen once, and the ten largest clones take 22%. A few counts support this clonotype. Its antigen remains unidentified. The chain uses TRBV30 and TRBJ1-4; TRBD1 is a possible D gene (5 bases). The sequencing sample was made of PBMCs or a T cell subset sorted from them (not recorded which). The sequence was collected from a man aged 18-30 years who had mild COVID-19 (a few samples of this study predate the infection). Cell type and time point are not known. The CDR3 bases are TGTGCCTACATACCGACAGCGAATAATGAAAAACTGTTTTTT. Translation gives CAYIPTANNEKLFF.